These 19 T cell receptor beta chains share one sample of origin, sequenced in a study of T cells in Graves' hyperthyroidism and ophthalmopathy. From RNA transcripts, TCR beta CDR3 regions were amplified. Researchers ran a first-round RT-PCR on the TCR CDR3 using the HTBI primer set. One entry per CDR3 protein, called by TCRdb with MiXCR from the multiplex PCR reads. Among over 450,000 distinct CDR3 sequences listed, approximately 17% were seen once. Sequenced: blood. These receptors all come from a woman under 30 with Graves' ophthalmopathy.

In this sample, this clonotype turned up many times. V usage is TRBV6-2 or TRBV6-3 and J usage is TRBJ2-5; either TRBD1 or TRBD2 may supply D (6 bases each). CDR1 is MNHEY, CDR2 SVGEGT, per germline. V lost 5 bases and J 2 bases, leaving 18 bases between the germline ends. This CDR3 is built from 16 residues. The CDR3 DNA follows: TGTGCCAGCAGTGGCGGCAGGGGAGGTGCTCAAGAGACCCAGTACTTC. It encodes CASSGGRGGAQETQYF.

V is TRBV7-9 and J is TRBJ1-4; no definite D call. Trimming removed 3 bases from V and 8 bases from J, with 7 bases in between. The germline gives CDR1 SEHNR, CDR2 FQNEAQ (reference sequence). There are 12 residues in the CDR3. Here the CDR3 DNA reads TGTGCCAGCAGCTTTGGATTGGAAAAACTGTTTTTT. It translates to CASSFGLEKLFF.

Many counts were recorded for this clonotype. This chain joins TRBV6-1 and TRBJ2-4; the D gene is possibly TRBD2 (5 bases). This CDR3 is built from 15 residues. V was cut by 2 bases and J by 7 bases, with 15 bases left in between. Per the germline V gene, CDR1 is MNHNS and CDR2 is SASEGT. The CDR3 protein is CASSEKADLRNIQYF. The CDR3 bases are TGTGCCAGCAGTGAAAAAGCGGATCTCAGGAACATTCAGTACTTC.

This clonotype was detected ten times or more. Written as DNA, the CDR3 is TGCAGTGCCCCCGCGGCGGAGTCGACTGAAGCTTTCTTT. As protein: CSAPAAESTEAFF. This chain uses TRBV20-1 with TRBJ1-1; D not certain. There are 13 residues in the CDR3. Germline-derived CDR1 and CDR2 are DFQATT and SNEGSKA (reference sequence). Trimming removed 6 bases from V and 5 bases from J, with 16 bases in between.

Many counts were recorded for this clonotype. Here the CDR3 DNA reads TGTGCCAGCAGCTTAGCTGTGAGCAATCAGCCCCAGCATTTT. It specifies CASSLAVSNQPQHF. V gene TRBV7-2 combines with J gene TRBJ1-5; D uncertain. Trimming took 0 bases from V and 1 from J, leaving 4 bases between them. Looked up from germline, CDR1 is SGHTA and CDR2 is FQGNSA. The CDR3 runs to 14 residues.

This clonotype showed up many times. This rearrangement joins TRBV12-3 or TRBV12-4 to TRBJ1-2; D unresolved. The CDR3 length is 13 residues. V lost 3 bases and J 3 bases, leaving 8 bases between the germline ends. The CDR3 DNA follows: TGTGCCAGCAGTTTGACGGCATACTATGGCTACACCTTC. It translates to CASSLTAYYGYTF.

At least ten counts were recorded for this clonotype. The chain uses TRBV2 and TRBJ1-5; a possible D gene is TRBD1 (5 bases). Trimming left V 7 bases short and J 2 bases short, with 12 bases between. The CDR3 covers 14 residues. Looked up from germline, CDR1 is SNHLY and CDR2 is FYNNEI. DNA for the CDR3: TGTGCCAGCACAGCCCAGGGAGGCAATCAGCCCCAGCATTTT. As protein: CASTAQGGNQPQHF. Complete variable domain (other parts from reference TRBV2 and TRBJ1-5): EPEVTQTPSHQVTQMGQEVILRCVPISNHLYFYWYRQILGQKVEFLVSFYNNEISEKSEIFDDQFSVERPDGSNFTLKIRSTKLEDSAMYFCASTAQGGNQPQHFGDGTRLSIL.

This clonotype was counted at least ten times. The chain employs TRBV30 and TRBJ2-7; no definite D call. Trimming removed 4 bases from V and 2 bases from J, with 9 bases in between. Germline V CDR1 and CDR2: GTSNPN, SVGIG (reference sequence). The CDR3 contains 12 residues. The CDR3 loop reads CAWIGSPYEQYF. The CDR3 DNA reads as TGTGCCTGGATTGGCTCGCCCTACGAGCAGTACTTC.

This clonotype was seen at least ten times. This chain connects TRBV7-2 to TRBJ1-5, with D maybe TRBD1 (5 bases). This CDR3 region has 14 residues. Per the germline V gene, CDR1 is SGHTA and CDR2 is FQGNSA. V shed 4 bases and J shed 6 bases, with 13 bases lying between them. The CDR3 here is CASSSGQGAQPQHF. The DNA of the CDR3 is TGTGCCAGCAGCTCTGGACAAGGCGCTCAGCCCCAGCATTTT.

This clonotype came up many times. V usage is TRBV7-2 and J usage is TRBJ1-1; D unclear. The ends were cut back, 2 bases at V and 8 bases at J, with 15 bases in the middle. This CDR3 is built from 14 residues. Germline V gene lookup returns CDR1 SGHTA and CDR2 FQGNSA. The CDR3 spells CASSLTTGKPEAFF. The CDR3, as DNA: TGTGCCAGCAGCTTAACGACCGGAAAGCCAGAAGCTTTCTTT.

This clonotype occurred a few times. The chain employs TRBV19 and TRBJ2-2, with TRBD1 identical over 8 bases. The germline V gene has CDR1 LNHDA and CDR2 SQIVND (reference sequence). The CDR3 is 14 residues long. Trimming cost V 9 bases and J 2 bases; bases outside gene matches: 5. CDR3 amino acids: CASQGQVNTGELFF. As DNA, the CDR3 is TGTGCCAGCCAGGGACAGGTCAACACCGGGGAGCTGTTTTTT.

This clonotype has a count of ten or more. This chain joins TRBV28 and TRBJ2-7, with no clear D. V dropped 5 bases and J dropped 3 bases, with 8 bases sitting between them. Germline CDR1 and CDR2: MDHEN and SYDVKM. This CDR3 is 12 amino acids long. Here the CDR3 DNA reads TGTGCCAGCAGTCTCCGGATCTACGAGCAGTACTTC. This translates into CASSLRIYEQYF. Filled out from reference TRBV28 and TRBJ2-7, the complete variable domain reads DVKVTQSSRYLVKRTGEKVFLECVQDMDHENMFWYRQDPGLGLRLIYFSYDVKMKEKGDIPEGYSVSREKKERFSLILESASTNQTSMYLCASSLRIYEQYFGPGTRLTVT.

This chain's CDR3 is CASRIPGQGTNQPQHF. The CDR3 coding sequence is TGTGCCAGCAGGATCCCGGGACAGGGAACGAATCAGCCCCAGCATTTT. The chain recombines TRBV28 with TRBJ1-5; 9 bases agree with TRBD1. V was clipped by 6 bases and J by 4 bases; unmatched bases: 10. The CDR3 is made up of 16 amino acids. CDR1 and CDR2 from the germline V gene are MDHEN and SYDVKM.

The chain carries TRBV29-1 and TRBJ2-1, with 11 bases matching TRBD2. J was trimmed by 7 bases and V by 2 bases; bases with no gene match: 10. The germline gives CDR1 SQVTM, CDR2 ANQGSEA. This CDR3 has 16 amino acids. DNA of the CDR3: TGCAGCGTTGAACTTAGCGGGGGGGGGTTATATAATGAGCAGTTCTTC. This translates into CSVELSGGGLYNEQFF.

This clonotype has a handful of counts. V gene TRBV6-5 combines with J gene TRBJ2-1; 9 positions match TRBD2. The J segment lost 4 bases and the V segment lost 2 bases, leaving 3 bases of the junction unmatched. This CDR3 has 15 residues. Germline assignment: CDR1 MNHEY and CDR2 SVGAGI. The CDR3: CASSYRGRVYNEQFF. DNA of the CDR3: TGTGCCAGCAGTTACCGCGGGAGGGTGTACAATGAGCAGTTCTTC.

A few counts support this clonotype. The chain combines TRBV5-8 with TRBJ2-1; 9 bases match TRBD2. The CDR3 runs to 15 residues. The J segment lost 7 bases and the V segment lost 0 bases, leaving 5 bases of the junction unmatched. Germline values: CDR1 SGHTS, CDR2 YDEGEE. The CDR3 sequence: CASSLDGGRENEQFF. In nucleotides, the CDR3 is TGTGCCAGCAGCTTGGATGGCGGGAGGGAGAATGAGCAGTTCTTC.

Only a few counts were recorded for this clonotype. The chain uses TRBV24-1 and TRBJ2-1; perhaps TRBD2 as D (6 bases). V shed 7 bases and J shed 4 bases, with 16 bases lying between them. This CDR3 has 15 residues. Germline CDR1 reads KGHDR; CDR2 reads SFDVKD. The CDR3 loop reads CATRRGVAFYNEQFF. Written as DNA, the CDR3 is TGTGCCACCAGGCGCGGGGTAGCGTTTTACAATGAGCAGTTCTTC.

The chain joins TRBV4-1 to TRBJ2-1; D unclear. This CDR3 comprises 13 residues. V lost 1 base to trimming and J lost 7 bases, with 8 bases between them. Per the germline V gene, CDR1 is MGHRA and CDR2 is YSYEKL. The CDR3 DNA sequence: TGCGCCAGCAGCCAAGGTTTTGGGAATGAGCAGTTCTTC. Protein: CASSQGFGNEQFF.

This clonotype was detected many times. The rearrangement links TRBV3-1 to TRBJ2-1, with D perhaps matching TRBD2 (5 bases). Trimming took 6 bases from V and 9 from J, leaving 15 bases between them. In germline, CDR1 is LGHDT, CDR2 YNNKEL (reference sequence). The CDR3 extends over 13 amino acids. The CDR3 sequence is CASRSDSLTEQFF. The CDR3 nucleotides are TGTGCCAGCAGGTCGGACTCGTTGACTGAGCAGTTCTTC.